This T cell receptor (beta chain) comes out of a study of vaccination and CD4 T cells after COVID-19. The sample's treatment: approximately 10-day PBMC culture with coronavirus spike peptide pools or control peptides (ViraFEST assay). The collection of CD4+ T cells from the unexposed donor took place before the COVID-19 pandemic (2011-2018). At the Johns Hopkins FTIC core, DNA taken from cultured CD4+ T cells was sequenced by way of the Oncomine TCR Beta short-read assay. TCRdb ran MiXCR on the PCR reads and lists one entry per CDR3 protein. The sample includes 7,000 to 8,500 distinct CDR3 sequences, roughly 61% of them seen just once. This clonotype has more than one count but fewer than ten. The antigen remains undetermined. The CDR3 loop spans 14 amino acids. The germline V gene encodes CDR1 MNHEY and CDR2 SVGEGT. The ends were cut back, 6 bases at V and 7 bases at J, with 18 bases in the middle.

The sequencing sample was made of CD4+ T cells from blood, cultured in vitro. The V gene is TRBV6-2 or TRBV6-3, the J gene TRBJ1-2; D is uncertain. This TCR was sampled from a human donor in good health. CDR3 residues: CASSSRDPSGGYTF. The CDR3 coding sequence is TGTGCCAGCAGCTCACGCGACCCAAGCGGTGGCTACACCTTC.